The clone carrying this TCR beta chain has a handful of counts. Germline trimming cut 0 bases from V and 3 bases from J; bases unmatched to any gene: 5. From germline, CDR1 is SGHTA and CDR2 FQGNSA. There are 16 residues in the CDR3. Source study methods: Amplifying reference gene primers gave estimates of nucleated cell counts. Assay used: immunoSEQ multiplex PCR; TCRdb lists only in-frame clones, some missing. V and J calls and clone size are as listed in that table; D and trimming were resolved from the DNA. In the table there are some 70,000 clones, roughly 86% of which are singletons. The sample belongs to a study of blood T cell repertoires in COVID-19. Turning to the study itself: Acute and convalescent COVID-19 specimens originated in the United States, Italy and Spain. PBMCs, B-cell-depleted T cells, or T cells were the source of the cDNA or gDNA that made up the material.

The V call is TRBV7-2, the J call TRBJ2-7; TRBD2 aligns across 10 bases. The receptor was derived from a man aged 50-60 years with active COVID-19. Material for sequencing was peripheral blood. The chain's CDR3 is CASSLAGRTSGYEQYF. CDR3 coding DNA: TGTGCCAGCAGCTTAGCTGGAAGGACTAGCGGCTACGAGCAGTACTTC.